This T cell receptor (beta chain) emerged from a study of blood T cell repertoires in COVID-19. Study-level information: PBMCs, B-cell-depleted T cells, or T cells were the source of the cDNA or gDNA that made up the material.

The protocol was immunoSEQ multiplex PCR, while the TCRdb copy is restricted to in-frame clones and leaves out a portion. Among 200,000 or so clones listed, approximately 81% were seen once. Germline CDR1 reads MDHEN; CDR2 reads SYDVKM. This CDR3 has 14 residues. With 7 bases removed from V and 3 bases from J, the gap between germline ends came to 16 bases. V gene TRBV28 combines with J gene TRBJ2-7, with D possibly being TRBD2 (6 bases). Sequencing input: peripheral blood. The receptor comes from a woman older than 75 with COVID-19, enrolled during active disease. The CDR3 region has the DNA TGTGCCAGCACTTCACCCCAGGGACTCTACGAGCAGTACTTC. Its protein product is CASTSPQGLYEQYF.